This T cell receptor (beta chain) is from a study of T cell responses to AZD1222 COVID-19 vaccine. Generated by immunoSEQ multiplex PCR, the TCRdb table keeps only in-frame clones and is missing some. The sample carries 90,000 to 100,000 clones, 85% to 90% recorded once. Findings and caveats of the study: Spike-specific TCR breadth and depth both grew after two AZD1222 doses.

On this clone itself: Its antigen is undetermined.

Germline V gene lookup returns CDR1 SGHRS and CDR2 YFSETQ. The CDR3 runs to 15 residues. Germline trimming cut 4 bases from V and 6 bases from J; bases unmatched to any gene: 9. This sequence joins TRBV5-1 and TRBJ1-1; 10 bases map to TRBD1. The sequence came from an adult in good health. The material was peripheral blood, obtained on day 0 of AZD1222 vaccination. CDR3 in amino acids: CASSNRTGGRAEAFF. For the CDR3, the DNA is TGCGCCAGCAGCAATAGGACAGGGGGGCGCGCTGAAGCTTTCTTT.